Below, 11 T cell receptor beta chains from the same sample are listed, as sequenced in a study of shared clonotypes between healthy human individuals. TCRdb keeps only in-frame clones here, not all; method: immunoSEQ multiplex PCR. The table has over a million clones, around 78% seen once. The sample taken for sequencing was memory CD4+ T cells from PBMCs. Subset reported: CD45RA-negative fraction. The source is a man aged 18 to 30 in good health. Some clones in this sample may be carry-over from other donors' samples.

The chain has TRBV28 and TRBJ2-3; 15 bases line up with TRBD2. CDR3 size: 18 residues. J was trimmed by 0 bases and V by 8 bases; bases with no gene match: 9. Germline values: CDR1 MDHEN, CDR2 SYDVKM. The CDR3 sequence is CASWGLAGGSSSTDTQYF. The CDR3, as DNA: TGTGCCAGCTGGGGACTAGCGGGAGGATCCTCTAGCACAGATACGCAGTATTTT.

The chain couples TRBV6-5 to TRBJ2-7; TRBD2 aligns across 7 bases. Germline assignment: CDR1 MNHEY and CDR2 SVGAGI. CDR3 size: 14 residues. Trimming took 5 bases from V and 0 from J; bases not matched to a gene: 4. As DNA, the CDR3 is TGTGCCAGCAGTAGGGGAGGGAGCTCCTACGAGCAGTACTTC. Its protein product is CASSRGGSSYEQYF.

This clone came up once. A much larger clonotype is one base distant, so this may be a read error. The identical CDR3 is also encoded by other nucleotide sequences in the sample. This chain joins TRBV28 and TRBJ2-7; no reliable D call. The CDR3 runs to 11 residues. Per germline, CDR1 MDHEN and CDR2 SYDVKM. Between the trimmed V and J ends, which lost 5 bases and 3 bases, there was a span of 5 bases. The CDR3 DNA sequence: TGTGCCAGCAGTCCCGACTACGAGCAGTACTTC. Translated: CASSPDYEQYF.

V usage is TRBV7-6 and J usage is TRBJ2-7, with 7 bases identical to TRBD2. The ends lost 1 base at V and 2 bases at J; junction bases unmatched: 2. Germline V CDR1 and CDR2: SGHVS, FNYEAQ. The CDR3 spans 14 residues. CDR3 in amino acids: CASSLDRGAYEQYF. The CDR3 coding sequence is TGTGCCAGCAGCTTAGATCGGGGGGCCTACGAGCAGTACTTC. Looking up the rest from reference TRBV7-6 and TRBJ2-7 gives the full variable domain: GAGVSQSPRYKVTKRGQDVALRCDPISGHVSLYWYRQALGQGPEFLTYFNYEAQQDKSGLPNDRFSAERPEGSISTLTIQRTEQRDSAMYRCASSLDRGAYEQYFGPGTRLTVT.

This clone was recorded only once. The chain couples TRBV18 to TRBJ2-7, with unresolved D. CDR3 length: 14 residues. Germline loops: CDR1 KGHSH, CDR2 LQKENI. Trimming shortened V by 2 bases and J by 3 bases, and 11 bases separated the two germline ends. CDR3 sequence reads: CASSPEMAGYEQYF. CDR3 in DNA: TGTGCCAGCTCACCAGAAATGGCCGGCTACGAGCAGTACTTC.

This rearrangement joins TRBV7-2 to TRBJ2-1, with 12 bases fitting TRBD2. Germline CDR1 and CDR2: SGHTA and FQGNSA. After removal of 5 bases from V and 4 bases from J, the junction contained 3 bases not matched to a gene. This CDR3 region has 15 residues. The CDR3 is CASSVTSGRYNEQFF. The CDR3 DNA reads TGTGCCAGCAGCGTTACTAGCGGGAGGTACAATGAGCAGTTCTTC.

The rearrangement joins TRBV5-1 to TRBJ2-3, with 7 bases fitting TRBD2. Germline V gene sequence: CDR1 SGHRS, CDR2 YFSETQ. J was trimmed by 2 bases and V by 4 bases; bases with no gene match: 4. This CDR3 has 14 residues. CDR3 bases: TGCGCCAGCAGCGGTCGACTAGCCACAGATACGCAGTATTTT. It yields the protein CASSGRLATDTQYF.

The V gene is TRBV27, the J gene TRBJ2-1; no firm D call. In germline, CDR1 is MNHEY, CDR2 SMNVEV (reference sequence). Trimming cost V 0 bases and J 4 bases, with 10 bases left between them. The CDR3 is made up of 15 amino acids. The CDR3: CASSLSFQAYNEQFF. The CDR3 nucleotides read TGTGCCAGCAGTTTATCGTTCCAGGCTTACAATGAGCAGTTCTTC.

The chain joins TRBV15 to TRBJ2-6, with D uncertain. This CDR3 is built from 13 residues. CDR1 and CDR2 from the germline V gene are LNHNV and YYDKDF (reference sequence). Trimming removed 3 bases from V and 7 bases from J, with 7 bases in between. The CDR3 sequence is CATSRENANVLTF. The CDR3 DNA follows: TGTGCCACCAGCAGGGAGAACGCCAACGTCCTGACTTTC.

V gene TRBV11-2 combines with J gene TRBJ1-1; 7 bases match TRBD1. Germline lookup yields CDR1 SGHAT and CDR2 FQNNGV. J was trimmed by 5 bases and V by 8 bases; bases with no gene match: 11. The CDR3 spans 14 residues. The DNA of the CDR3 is TGTGCCAGCCGAAAATACGCCAGGGGGACTGAAGCTTTCTTT. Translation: CASRKYARGTEAFF.

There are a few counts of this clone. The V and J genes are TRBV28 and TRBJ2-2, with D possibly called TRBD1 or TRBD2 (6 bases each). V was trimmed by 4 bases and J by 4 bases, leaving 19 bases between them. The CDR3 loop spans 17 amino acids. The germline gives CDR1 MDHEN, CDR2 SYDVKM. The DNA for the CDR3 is TGTGCCAGCAGTTCTCCCGGGGGCAGGGGTAGCACCGGGGAGCTGTTTTTT. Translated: CASSSPGGRGSTGELFF.